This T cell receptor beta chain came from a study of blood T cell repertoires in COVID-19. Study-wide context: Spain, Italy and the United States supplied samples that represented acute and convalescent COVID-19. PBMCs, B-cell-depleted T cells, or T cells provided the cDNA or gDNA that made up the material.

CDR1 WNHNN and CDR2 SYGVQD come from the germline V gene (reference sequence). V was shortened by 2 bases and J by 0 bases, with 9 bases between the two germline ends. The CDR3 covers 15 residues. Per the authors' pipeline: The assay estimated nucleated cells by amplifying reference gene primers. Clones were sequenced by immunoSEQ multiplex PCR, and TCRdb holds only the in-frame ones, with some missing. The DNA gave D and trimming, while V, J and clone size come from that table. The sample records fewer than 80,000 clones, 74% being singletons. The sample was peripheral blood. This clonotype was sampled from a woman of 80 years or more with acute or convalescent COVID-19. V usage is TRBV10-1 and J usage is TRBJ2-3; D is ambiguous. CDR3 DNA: TGCGCCAGCAGTGAGGACCAGACTAGCACAGATACGCAGTATTTT. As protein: CASSEDQTSTDTQYF.